This TCR beta chain was sequenced in a study of blood T cells in healthy people across ages. The CDR3 length is 13 residues. Trimming shortened V by 2 bases and J by 5 bases, and 8 bases separated the two germline ends. CDR1 is SGHDN and CDR2 is FVKESK in the germline V gene. Findings of the study overall: More naive CD4+ cells and higher diversity marked long-lived donors relative to aged donors.

As concerns this clonotype: The antigen remains unidentified.

Sample-barcoded 5' priming and a J-beta primer mix drove a second PCR of 7 to 11 cycles. TCRdb fed the 5' RACE reads into MiXCR, producing one record per CDR3 protein. The table records about 570,000 distinct CDR3 sequences, roughly 29% of them present only once. This clonotype was obtained from a woman aged 70-85 years in good health. V gene TRBV14 combines with J gene TRBJ2-3, with D unresolved. Sequencing used blood. The CDR3 bases are TGTGCCAGCAGCCAACAGTCAGGAGATACGCAGTATTTT. Translation: CASSQQSGDTQYF.